This T cell receptor (beta chain) is from a study of cytomegalovirus exposure and HLA in healthy donors. Study conclusions and caveats: Some segments of the V type, notably TRBV6-2 and TRBV6-3, were excluded as indistinguishable.

Per the germline V gene, CDR1 is SNHLY and CDR2 is FYNNEI. Losses at the gene ends were 7 bases for V and 5 bases for J; bases not matched to a gene: 16. This CDR3 comprises 17 residues. Note on this clone: Antigen specificity is unknown.

PCR primers comprised 60 Vbeta and 13 Jbeta primers. The data were produced by immunoSEQ multiplex PCR, yet TCRdb's version contains in-frame clones alone and is incomplete. This sample contains 68,000 or so clones. The chain links TRBV2 to TRBJ2-5; 10 bases agree with TRBD2. The sample comprised PBMCs. This TCR was recovered from a female donor in good health and CMV-seropositive. The CDR3: CASTYGPLSGRQETQYF. In nucleotides, the CDR3 is TGTGCCAGCACCTATGGCCCTCTTAGCGGGAGGCAGGAGACCCAGTACTTC. Full variable domain (rest looked up from reference TRBV2 and TRBJ2-5): EPEVTQTPSHQVTQMGQEVILRCVPISNHLYFYWYRQILGQKVEFLVSFYNNEISEKSEIFDDQFSVERPDGSNFTLKIRSTKLEDSAMYFCASTYGPLSGRQETQYFGPGTRLLVL.